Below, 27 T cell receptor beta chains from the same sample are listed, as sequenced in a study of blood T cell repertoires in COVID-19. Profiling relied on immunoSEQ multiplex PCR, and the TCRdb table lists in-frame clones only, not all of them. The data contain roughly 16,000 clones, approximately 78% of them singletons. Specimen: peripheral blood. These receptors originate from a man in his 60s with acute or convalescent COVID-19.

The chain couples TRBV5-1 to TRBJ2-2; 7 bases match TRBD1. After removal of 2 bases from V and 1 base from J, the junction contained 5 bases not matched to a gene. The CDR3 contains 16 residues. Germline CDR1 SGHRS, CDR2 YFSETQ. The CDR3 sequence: CASSFDRVGNTGELFF. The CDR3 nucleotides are TGCGCCAGCAGCTTCGACAGGGTCGGGAACACCGGGGAGCTGTTTTTT.

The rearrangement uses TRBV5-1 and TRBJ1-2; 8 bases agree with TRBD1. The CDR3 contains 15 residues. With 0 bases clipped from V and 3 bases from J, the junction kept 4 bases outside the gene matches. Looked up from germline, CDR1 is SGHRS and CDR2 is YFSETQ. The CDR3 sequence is CASSLAMTGDYGYTF. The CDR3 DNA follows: TGCGCCAGCAGCTTGGCCATGACAGGGGACTATGGCTACACCTTC.

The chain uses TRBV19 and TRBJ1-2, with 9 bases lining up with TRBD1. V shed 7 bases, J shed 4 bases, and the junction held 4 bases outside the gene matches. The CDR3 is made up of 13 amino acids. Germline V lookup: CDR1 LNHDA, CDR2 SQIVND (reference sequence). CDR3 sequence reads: CASIEQGAYGYTF. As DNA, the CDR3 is TGTGCCAGTATCGAACAGGGGGCCTATGGCTACACCTTC.

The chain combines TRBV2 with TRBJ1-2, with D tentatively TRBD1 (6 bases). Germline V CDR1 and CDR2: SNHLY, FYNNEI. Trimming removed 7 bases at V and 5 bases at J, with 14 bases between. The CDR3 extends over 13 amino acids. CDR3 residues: CASTGVTDYGYTF. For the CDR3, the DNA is TGTGCCAGCACAGGGGTCACGGATTATGGCTACACCTTC.

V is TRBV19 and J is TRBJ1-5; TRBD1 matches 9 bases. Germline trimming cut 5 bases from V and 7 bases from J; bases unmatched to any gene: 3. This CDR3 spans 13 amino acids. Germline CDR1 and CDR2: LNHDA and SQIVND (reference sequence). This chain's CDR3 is CASSRDRAQPQHF. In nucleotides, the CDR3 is TGTGCCAGTAGTCGGGACAGGGCGCAGCCCCAGCATTTT. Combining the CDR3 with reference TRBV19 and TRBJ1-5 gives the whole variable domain DGGITQSPKYLFRKEGQNVTLSCEQNLNHDAMYWYRQDPGQGLRLIYYSQIVNDFQKGDIAEGYSVSREKKESFPLTVTSAQKNPTAFYLCASSRDRAQPQHFGDGTRLSIL.

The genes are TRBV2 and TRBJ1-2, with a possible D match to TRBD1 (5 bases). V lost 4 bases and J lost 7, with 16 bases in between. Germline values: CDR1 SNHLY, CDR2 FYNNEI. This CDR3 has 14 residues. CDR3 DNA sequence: TGTGCCAGCAGTGTCCTTGGAGGGGCGCTTGGCTACACCTTC. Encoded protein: CASSVLGGALGYTF.

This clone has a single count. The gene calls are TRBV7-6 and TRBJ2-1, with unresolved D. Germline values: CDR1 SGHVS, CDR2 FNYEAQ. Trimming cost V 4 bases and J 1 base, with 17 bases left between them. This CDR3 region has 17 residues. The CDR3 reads CASSSDPSSLSYNEQFF. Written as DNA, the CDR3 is TGTGCCAGCAGCTCAGATCCAAGTTCCCTTTCCTACAATGAGCAGTTCTTC. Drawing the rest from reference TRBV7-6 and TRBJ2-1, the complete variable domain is GAGVSQSPRYKVTKRGQDVALRCDPISGHVSLYWYRQALGQGPEFLTYFNYEAQQDKSGLPNDRFSAERPEGSISTLTIQRTEQRDSAMYRCASSSDPSSLSYNEQFFGPGTRLTVL.

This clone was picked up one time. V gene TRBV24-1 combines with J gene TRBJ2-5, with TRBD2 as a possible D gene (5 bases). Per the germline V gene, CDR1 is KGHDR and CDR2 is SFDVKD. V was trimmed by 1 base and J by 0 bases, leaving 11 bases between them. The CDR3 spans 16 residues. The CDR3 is CATSDFEGVNQETQYF. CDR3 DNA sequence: TGTGCCACCAGTGATTTCGAGGGAGTGAACCAAGAGACCCAGTACTTC.

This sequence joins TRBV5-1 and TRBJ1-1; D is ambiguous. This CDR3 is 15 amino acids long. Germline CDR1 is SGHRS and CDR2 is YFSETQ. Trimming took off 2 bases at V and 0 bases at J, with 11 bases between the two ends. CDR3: CASSFGLVLNTEAFF. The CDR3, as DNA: TGCGCCAGCAGCTTTGGACTGGTGTTGAACACTGAAGCTTTCTTT.

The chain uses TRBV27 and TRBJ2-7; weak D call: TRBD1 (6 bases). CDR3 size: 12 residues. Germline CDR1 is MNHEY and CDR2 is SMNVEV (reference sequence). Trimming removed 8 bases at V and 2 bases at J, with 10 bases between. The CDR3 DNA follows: TGTGCCAGCTGGGACAAAACCTACGAGCAGTACTTC. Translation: CASWDKTYEQYF.

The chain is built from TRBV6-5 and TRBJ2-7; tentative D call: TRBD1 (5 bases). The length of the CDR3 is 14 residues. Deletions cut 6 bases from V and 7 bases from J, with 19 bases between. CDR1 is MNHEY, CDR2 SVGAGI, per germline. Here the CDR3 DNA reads TGTGCCAGCAGAACAGGCCTCTCCCGCCTAGAGCAGTACTTC. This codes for CASRTGLSRLEQYF.

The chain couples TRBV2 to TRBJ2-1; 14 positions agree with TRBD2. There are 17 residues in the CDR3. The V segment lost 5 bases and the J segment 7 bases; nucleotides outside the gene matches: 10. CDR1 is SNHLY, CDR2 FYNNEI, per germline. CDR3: CASSPPGTSGGPNEQFF. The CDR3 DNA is TGTGCCAGCAGTCCACCGGGGACTAGCGGGGGACCTAATGAGCAGTTCTTC.

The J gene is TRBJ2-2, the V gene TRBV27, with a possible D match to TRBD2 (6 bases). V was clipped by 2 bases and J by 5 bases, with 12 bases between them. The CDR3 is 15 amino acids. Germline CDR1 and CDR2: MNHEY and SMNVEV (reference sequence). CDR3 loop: CASSLKTSHTGELFF. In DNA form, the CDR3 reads TGTGCCAGCAGTTTAAAGACTAGTCATACCGGGGAGCTGTTTTTT.

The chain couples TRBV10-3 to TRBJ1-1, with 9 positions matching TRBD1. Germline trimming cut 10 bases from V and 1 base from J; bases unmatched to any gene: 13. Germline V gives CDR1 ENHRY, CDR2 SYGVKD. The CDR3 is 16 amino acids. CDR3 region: CATNPGTGRGNTEAFF. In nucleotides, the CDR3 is TGTGCCACTAACCCCGGGACAGGGCGAGGGAACACTGAAGCTTTCTTT.

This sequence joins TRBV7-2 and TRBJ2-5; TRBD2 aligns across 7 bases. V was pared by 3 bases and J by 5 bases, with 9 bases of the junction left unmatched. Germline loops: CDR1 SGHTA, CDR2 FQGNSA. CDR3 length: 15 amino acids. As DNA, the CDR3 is TGTGCCAGCAGCTTCCCTCCGGACGGGGGGGAGACCCAGTACTTC. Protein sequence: CASSFPPDGGETQYF.

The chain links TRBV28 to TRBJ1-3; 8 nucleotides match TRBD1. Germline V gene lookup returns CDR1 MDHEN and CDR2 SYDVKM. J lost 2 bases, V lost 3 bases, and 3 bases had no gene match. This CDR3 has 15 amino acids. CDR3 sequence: CASSLFRGPGNTIYF. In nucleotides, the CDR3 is TGTGCCAGCAGTTTGTTCAGGGGGCCTGGAAACACCATATATTTT.

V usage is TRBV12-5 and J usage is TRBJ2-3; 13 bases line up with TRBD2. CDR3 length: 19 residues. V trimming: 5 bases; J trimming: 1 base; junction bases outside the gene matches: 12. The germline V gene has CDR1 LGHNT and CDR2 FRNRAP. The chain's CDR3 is CASGPTSGGLLVGTDTQYF. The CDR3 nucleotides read TGTGCTAGTGGTCCGACTAGCGGGGGGTTGTTAGTCGGCACAGATACGCAGTATTTT.

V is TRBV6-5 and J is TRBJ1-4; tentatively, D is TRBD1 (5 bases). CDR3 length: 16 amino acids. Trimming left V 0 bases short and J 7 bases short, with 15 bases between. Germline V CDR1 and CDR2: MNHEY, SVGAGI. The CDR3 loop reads CASSYSQGLIGEKLFF. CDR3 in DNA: TGTGCCAGCAGTTACTCGCAGGGACTGATCGGTGAAAAACTGTTTTTT.

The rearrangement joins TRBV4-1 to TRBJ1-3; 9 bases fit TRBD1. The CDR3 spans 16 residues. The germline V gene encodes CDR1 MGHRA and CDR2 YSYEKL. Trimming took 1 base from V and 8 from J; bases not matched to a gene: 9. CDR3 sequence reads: CASSQAGQGLGDTIYF. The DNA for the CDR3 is TGCGCCAGCAGCCAAGCCGGACAGGGGCTTGGGGACACCATATATTTT.

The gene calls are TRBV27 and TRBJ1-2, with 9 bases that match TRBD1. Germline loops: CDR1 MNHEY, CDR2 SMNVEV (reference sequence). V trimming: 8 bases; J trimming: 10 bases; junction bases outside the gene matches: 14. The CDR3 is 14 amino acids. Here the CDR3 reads CASGRPGQGFVYTF. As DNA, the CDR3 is TGTGCCAGCGGGAGACCGGGACAGGGTTTTGTCTACACCTTC.

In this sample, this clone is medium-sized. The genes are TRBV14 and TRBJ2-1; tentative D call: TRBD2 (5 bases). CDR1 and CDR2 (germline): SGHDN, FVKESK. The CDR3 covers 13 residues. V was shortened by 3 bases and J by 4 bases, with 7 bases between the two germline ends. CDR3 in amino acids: CASSQDWYNEQFF. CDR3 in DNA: TGTGCCAGCAGCCAGGACTGGTACAATGAGCAGTTCTTC.

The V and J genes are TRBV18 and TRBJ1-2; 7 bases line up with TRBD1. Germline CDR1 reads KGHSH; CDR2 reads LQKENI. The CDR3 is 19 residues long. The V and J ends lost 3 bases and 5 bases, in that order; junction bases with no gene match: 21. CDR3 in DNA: TGTGCCAGCTCACCGACCCAAACGAACAGGGGTGCGAGCCTGTATGGCTACACCTTC. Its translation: CASSPTQTNRGASLYGYTF. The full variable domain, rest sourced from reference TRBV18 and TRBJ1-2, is NAGVMQNPRHLVRRRGQEARLRCSPMKGHSHVYWYRQLPEEGLKFMVYLQKENIIDESGMPKERFSAEFPKEGPSILRIQQVVRGDSAAYFCASSPTQTNRGASLYGYTFGSGTRLTVV.

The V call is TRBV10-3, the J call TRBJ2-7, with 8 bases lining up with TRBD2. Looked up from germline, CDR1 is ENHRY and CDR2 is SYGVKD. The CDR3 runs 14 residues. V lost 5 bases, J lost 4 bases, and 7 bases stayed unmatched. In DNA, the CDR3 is TGTGCCATCAGTCCGGGACTAGGGAGTTACGAGCAGTACTTC. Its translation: CAISPGLGSYEQYF.

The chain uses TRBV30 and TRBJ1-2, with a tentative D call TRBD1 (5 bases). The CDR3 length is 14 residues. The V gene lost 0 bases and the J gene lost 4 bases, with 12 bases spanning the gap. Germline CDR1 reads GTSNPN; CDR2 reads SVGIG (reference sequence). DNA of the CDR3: TGTGCCTGGAGTGTACAGGTGATAGCCTATGGCTACACCTTC. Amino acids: CAWSVQVIAYGYTF.

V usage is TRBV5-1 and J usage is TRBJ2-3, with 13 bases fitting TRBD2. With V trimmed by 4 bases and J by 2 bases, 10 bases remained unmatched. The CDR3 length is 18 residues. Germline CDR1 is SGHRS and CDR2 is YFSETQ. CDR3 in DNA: TGCGCCAGCAGCCCGACTAGCGGGGGGCTGCTTGACACAGATACGCAGTATTTT. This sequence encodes CASSPTSGGLLDTDTQYF.

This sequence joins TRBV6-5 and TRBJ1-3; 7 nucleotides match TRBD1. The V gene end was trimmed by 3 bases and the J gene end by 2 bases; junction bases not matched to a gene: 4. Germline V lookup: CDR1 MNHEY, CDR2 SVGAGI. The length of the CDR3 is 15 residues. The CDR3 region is CASSYQGEAGNTIYF. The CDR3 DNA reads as TGTGCCAGCAGTTATCAGGGGGAAGCTGGAAACACCATATATTTT.

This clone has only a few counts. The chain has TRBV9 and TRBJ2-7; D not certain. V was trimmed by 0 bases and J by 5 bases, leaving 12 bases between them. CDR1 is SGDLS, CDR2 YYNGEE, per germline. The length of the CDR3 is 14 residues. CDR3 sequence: CASSVGPLSDEQYF. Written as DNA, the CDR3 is TGTGCCAGCAGCGTAGGGCCCCTCTCTGACGAGCAGTACTTC.